Listed below are T cell receptor beta chains from one sample, sequenced in a study of T cells in Graves' hyperthyroidism and ophthalmopathy. One entry per CDR3 protein results from TCRdb running MiXCR on the multiplex PCR reads. The table records over 500,000 distinct CDR3 sequences, over 15% of them present only once. Sequenced: blood. The origin of the receptors is a woman between 18 and 30 years old with Graves' ophthalmopathy. The CDR3 runs from the conserved cysteine through the conserved F or W. D genes are given only for firm matches. Only some rows state a clone size, as once, few, many or a class for expanded clones.

V gene,J gene,D gene,clone size,CDR3 protein,CDR3 DNA
TRBV10-3,TRBJ2-1,-,many,CAIRTDGGSNEQFF,TGTGCCATCCGCACCGACGGAGGGTCTAATGAGCAGTTCTTC
TRBV5-1,TRBJ2-2,TRBD1,many,CASSLGTANTGELFF,TGTGCCAGCAGCTTGGGGACAGCGAACACCGGGGAGCTGTTTTTT
TRBV20-1,TRBJ2-3,-,many,CSAPFGDTQYF,TGCAGTGCTCCCTTCGGGGATACGCAGTATTTT
TRBV9,TRBJ1-4,-,few,CASSPSRRANEKLFF,TGTGCCAGCAGCCCTTCCCGGCGAGCTAATGAAAAACTGTTTTTT
TRBV4-3,TRBJ2-7,-,-,CASSQDKDGAYEQYF,TGCGCCAGCAGCCAAGATAAGGACGGTGCCTACGAGCAGTACTTC
TRBV5-1,TRBJ2-7,-,-,CASSLPRDSFISEQYF,TGCGCCAGCAGCTTACCCCGGGACTCGTTTATTAGCGAGCAGTACTTC
TRBV29-1,TRBJ2-1,TRBD2,-,CSVEASGLAGVHEQFF,TGCAGCGTTGAAGCATCGGGACTAGCGGGAGTACATGAGCAGTTCTTC
TRBV6-2/TRBV6-3,TRBJ2-7,TRBD2,many,CASSATPGLAGDEQYF,TGTGCCAGCAGCGCGACCCCGGGACTAGCGGGAGACGAGCAGTACTTC
TRBV7-7,TRBJ2-1,-,-,CASSPSPRDNPSYNEQFF,TGTGCTAGCAGCCCAAGCCCCCGGGACAACCCCTCCTACAATGAGCAGTTCTTC
TRBV7-2,TRBJ2-1,-,many,CASSVDSPNEQFF,TGTGCCAGCAGCGTCGACAGTCCCAATGAGCAGTTCTTC
TRBV28,TRBJ2-7,TRBD2,many,CASSSLLAGRSYEQYF,TGTGCCAGCAGTTCCCTACTAGCGGGAAGATCCTACGAGCAGTACTTC
TRBV20-1,TRBJ1-6,TRBD1,few,CSAKQTGTGYHPHF,TGCAGTGCCAAACAGACGGGGACAGGCTATCATCCCCACTTT
TRBV11-2,TRBJ2-1,TRBD2,few,CASSLEAGGWNEQFF,TGTGCCAGCAGCTTGGAAGCGGGGGGGTGGAATGAGCAGTTCTTC
TRBV6-1,TRBJ1-3,-,-,CASSVGMGSSGNTIYF,TGTGCCAGCAGCGTAGGGATGGGATCCTCTGGAAACACCATATATTTT
TRBV28,TRBJ2-5,-,-,CASSSRDTQETQYF,TGTGCCAGCAGTTCTCGGGACACCCAAGAGACCCAGTACTTC
TRBV3-1,TRBJ2-7,TRBD2,-,CASSQDPRGLAGVEQYF,TGTGCCAGCAGCCAAGATCCGCGTGGTCTAGCGGGAGTTGAGCAGTACTTC
TRBV9,TRBJ2-5,-,few,CASSFRTDKETQYF,TGTGCCAGCAGCTTCCGGACAGATAAAGAGACCCAGTACTTC
TRBV3-1,TRBJ2-1,TRBD2,many,CASSQWLAGVQYRSYNEQFF,TGTGCCAGCAGCCAATGGCTAGCGGGGGTCCAGTACCGCTCCTACAATGAGCAGTTCTTC
TRBV28,TRBJ1-5,-,many,CASSYSDVNQPQHF,TGTGCCAGCAGTTACTCGGACGTAAATCAGCCCCAGCATTTT
TRBV30,TRBJ2-1,-,-,CAWSFRTLRIDNEQFF,TGTGCCTGGAGTTTCCGGACTCTGCGAATTGACAATGAGCAGTTCTTC
TRBV30,TRBJ1-5,TRBD1,many,CAWSRDRLGNQPQHF,TGTGCCTGGAGTAGGGACAGGCTGGGGAATCAGCCCCAGCATTTT
TRBV6-1,TRBJ1-4,-,few,CATDQGYTEKLFF,TGTGCCACCGACCAGGGTTATACGGAAAAACTGTTTTTT
TRBV7-9,TRBJ2-1,-,-,CASSFRGTSYNEQFF,TGTGCCAGCAGCTTCCGGGGCACCTCCTACAATGAGCAGTTCTTC
TRBV6-1,TRBJ1-5,-,-,CASSSQGINQPQHF,TGTGCCAGCAGCTCCCAGGGGATCAATCAGCCCCAGCATTTT
TRBV18,TRBJ2-3,-,few,CASSPGPGDTQYF,TGTGCCAGCTCACCCGGTCCCGGGGATACGCAGTATTTT
TRBV5-1,TRBJ1-1,-,many,CASSLVGAGKNTEAFF,TGCGCCAGCAGCTTGGTGGGGGCGGGTAAGAACACTGAAGCTTTCTTT
TRBV5-5,TRBJ1-1,-,-,CASSLDPPGELNTEAFF,TGTGCCAGCAGCTTGGACCCACCGGGCGAACTAAACACTGAAGCTTTCTTT
TRBV2,TRBJ2-1,TRBD2,many,CASSVATSGGPHNEQFF,TGTGCCAGCAGTGTCGCGACTAGCGGGGGCCCTCACAATGAGCAGTTCTTC
TRBV20-1,TRBJ2-1,-,many,CSANRDGQYNEQFF,TGCAGTGCTAACCGGGACGGTCAATACAATGAGCAGTTCTTC
TRBV2,TRBJ2-7,TRBD2,many,CASSESPSGYEQYF,TGTGCCAGCAGTGAAAGTCCTAGCGGGTACGAGCAGTACTTC
TRBV19,TRBJ2-1,TRBD2,-,CASSILAGRGHEQFF,TGTGCCAGTAGTATACTAGCGGGAAGGGGGCATGAGCAGTTCTTC
TRBV5-1,TRBJ1-4,-,few,CASRLQATNEKLFF,TGCGCCAGCAGGCTACAGGCAACTAATGAAAAACTGTTTTTT